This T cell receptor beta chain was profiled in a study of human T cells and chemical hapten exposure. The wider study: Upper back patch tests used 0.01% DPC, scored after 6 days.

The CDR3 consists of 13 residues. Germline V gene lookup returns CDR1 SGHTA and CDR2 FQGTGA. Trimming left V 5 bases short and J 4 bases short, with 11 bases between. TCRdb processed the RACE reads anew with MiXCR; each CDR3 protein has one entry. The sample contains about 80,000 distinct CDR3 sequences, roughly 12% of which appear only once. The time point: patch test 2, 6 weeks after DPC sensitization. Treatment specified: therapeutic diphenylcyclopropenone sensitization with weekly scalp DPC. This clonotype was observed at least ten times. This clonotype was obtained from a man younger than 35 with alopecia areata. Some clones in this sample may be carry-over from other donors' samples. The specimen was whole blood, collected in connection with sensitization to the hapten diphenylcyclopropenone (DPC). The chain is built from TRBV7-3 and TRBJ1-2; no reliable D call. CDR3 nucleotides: TGTGCCAGCAGCGCCTTAAGCGGCTATGGCTACACCTTC. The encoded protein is CASSALSGYGYTF.